Listed here are 20 T cell receptor beta chains from one sample, sequenced in a study of T cell changes during pregnancy in multiple sclerosis. Generated by immunoSEQ multiplex PCR, the TCRdb table keeps only in-frame clones and is missing some. The data contain 45,000 to 55,000 clones, roughly 92% of them singletons. Sequences were derived from peripheral blood, sampled after pregnancy. Every receptor here comes from a female donor with multiple sclerosis, enrolled in a pregnancy study.

This chain links TRBV20-1 with TRBJ2-7; no definite D call. The V gene lost 0 bases and the J gene lost 6 bases, with 6 bases spanning the gap. Germline CDR1 and CDR2: DFQATT and SNEGSKA (reference sequence). This CDR3 region has 11 residues. The CDR3 loop is CSARDGFEQYF. The DNA for the CDR3 is TGCAGTGCTAGAGACGGGTTCGAGCAGTACTTC.

The chain joins TRBV7-8 to TRBJ2-1, with D maybe TRBD2 (6 bases). V was trimmed by 1 base and J by 10 bases, leaving 14 bases between them. The CDR3 runs 14 residues. The germline CDR1 and CDR2 sequences are SGHVS and FQNEAQ. The CDR3 sequence is CASSLDGTPMEQFF. In DNA form, the CDR3 reads TGTGCCAGCAGCTTAGATGGGACTCCCATGGAGCAGTTCTTC.

In regard to this clone: An end of the junction does not agree with germline; a read error may underlie this. The chain combines TRBV7-7 with TRBJ2-2, with no clear D. Germline lookup yields CDR1 SSHAT and CDR2 FNYEAQ (reference sequence). This CDR3 has 16 residues. The DNA for the CDR3 is TGTGCTAGCAGCCCTCAGGTTCAAGCGAACACCGGGGAGCTGTTTTTT. Amino acids: CASSPQVQANTGELFF.

The rearrangement uses TRBV5-1 and TRBJ1-6; D is ambiguous. The length of the CDR3 is 12 residues. Germline V CDR1 and CDR2: SGHRS, YFSETQ. V lost 7 bases to trimming and J lost 7 bases, with 9 bases between them. The CDR3: CASRTGNSPLHF. The CDR3, as DNA: TGCGCCAGCCGAACCGGGAATTCACCCCTCCACTTT.

The rearrangement joins TRBV19 to TRBJ1-4, with D hard to call. CDR3 length: 12 residues. V was clipped by 5 bases and J by 7 bases, with 8 bases between them. Germline V CDR1 and CDR2: LNHDA, SQIVND (reference sequence). For the CDR3, the DNA is TGTGCCAGTAGTCGGGGTCCTGAAAAACTGTTTTTT. Protein: CASSRGPEKLFF.

The chain links TRBV14 to TRBJ2-7, with D perhaps TRBD1 (5 bases). The CDR3 loop spans 16 amino acids. The V and J ends lost 5 bases and 0 bases respectively, with 17 bases between them. CDR1 and CDR2 (germline): SGHDN, FVKESK. This CDR3 is CASSGRGVTSSYEQYF. The CDR3 DNA sequence: TGTGCCAGCAGCGGAAGGGGCGTAACGAGCTCCTACGAGCAGTACTTC.

The chain links TRBV11-1 to TRBJ2-1; 11 bases align to TRBD1. The J segment lost 9 bases and the V segment lost 5 bases, leaving 9 bases of the junction unmatched. Germline CDR1 and CDR2: SGHAT and FQDESV (reference sequence). The CDR3 is made up of 15 amino acids. The CDR3 nucleotides are TGTGCCAGCAGCCTCTCCGGGACAGGGGGGACTGAGCAGTTCTTC. Translating gives CASSLSGTGGTEQFF.

The chain employs TRBV19 and TRBJ2-1; no firm D call. Germline lookup yields CDR1 LNHDA and CDR2 SQIVND (reference sequence). This CDR3 is built from 13 residues. V lost 5 bases to trimming and J lost 6 bases, with 11 bases between them. CDR3 sequence reads: CASSARTFNEQFF. The CDR3 DNA is TGTGCCAGTAGTGCCCGAACTTTCAATGAGCAGTTCTTC.

This rearrangement joins TRBV27 to TRBJ2-1; 11 bases fit TRBD2. Unmatched junction bases numbered 9, after V lost 8 bases and J lost 9 bases. CDR3 length: 14 amino acids. From germline, CDR1 is MNHEY and CDR2 SMNVEV (reference sequence). The CDR3 DNA reads as TGTGCCAGCTATACTAGCGGGGGAGGCGGTGAGCAGTTCTTC. Translation gives CASYTSGGGGEQFF.

The rearrangement uses TRBV9 and TRBJ2-4, with D perhaps TRBD1 (7 bases). CDR3 length: 14 residues. Trimming shortened V by 3 bases and J by 6 bases, and 13 bases separated the two germline ends. The germline V gene encodes CDR1 SGDLS and CDR2 YYNGEE. The CDR3 DNA sequence: TGTGCCAGCAGCGGGGGGGACAGAGTAAACATTCAGTACTTC. It translates to CASSGGDRVNIQYF.

The J gene is TRBJ2-2, the V gene TRBV6-5; D not resolved. Germline CDR1 and CDR2: MNHEY and SVGAGI. This CDR3 contains 14 residues. Trimming cost V 8 bases and J 1 base, with 11 bases left between them. CDR3 sequence: CASHSPGNTGELFF. As DNA, the CDR3 is TGTGCCAGCCACAGTCCAGGGAACACCGGGGAGCTGTTTTTT.

The rearrangement uses TRBV15 and TRBJ2-7, with 10 bases matching TRBD1. Trimming took 5 bases from V and 3 from J; bases not matched to a gene: 7. The germline gives CDR1 LNHNV, CDR2 YYDKDF (reference sequence). The CDR3 is 15 amino acids. The CDR3 reads CATSPAGTGDYEQYF. The CDR3 DNA reads TGTGCCACCAGCCCTGCGGGGACAGGGGACTACGAGCAGTACTTC.

About this clone itself: One end of the junction does not line up with germline, which may come from a read error. The V call is TRBV4-3, the J call TRBJ1-2; 8 positions match TRBD1. Germline CDR1 reads LGHNA; CDR2 reads YSLEER. The CDR3 has 14 amino acids. The CDR3 loop is CASSPDRGPYSYTF. The CDR3 DNA sequence: TGCGCCAGCAGTCCCGACAGGGGACCCTATAGCTACACCTTC.

The CDR3 DNA follows: TGTGCCAGCCGTATATCTGGGGCCAACGTCCTGACTTTC. Translated, it gives CASRISGANVLTF. This sequence joins TRBV27 and TRBJ2-6, with unresolved D. Trimming pared 8 bases from V and 1 base from J, leaving 6 bases between. Germline V gene sequence: CDR1 MNHEY, CDR2 SMNVEV (reference sequence). The CDR3 loop spans 13 amino acids.

The genes are TRBV4-3 and TRBJ2-7; D is undetermined. With 5 bases removed from V and 4 bases from J, the gap between germline ends came to 9 bases. Per germline, CDR1 LGHNA and CDR2 YSLEER. This CDR3 region has 12 residues. The CDR3 sequence: CASSANGYEQYF. CDR3 nucleotide sequence: TGCGCCAGCAGCGCGAATGGTTACGAGCAGTACTTC.

This chain connects TRBV6-1 to TRBJ2-6; 12 positions agree with TRBD1. V was pared by 10 bases and J by 2 bases, with 3 bases of the junction left unmatched. This CDR3 region has 15 residues. In germline, CDR1 is MNHNS, CDR2 SASEGT. The CDR3 nucleotides are TGTGCCATGGGACAGGGGGCAACTGGGGCCAACGTCCTGACTTTC. As protein: CAMGQGATGANVLTF.

The gene calls are TRBV27 and TRBJ2-5, with D possibly matching TRBD2 (6 bases). The CDR3 loop spans 13 amino acids. Trimming left V 3 bases short and J 4 bases short, with 9 bases between. CDR1 MNHEY and CDR2 SMNVEV come from the germline V gene (reference sequence). In nucleotides, the CDR3 is TGTGCCAGCAGTTTCCGGGGGACAGAGACCCAGTACTTC. Translation: CASSFRGTETQYF.

The chain carries TRBV30 and TRBJ1-5, with 7 bases aligning to TRBD1. The CDR3 contains 12 residues. V trimming: 3 bases; J trimming: 9 bases; junction bases outside the gene matches: 5. Germline values: CDR1 GTSNPN, CDR2 SVGIG (reference sequence). The CDR3 here is CAWSAQGVPQHF. The CDR3 coding sequence is TGTGCCTGGAGCGCTCAGGGGGTGCCCCAGCATTTT.

The J gene is TRBJ2-2, the V gene TRBV7-2; D unresolved. The CDR3 runs to 13 residues. Per the germline V gene, CDR1 is SGHTA and CDR2 is FQGNSA. Trimming shortened V by 4 bases and J by 5 bases, and 8 bases separated the two germline ends. CDR3 bases: TGTGCCAGCAGCTCCGGTCGGACCGGGGAGCTGTTTTTT. Amino acid sequence: CASSSGRTGELFF.

This clone occurred once. The rearrangement uses TRBV6-5 and TRBJ2-5; tentatively, D is TRBD1 (6 bases). V was cut by 10 bases and J by 2 bases, with 20 bases left in between. Germline-derived CDR1 and CDR2 are MNHEY and SVGAGI. This CDR3 has 15 residues. CDR3 in amino acids: CATRGLDRPQETQYF. The CDR3 nucleotides are TGTGCCACCAGGGGCCTCGACAGGCCACAAGAGACCCAGTACTTC.